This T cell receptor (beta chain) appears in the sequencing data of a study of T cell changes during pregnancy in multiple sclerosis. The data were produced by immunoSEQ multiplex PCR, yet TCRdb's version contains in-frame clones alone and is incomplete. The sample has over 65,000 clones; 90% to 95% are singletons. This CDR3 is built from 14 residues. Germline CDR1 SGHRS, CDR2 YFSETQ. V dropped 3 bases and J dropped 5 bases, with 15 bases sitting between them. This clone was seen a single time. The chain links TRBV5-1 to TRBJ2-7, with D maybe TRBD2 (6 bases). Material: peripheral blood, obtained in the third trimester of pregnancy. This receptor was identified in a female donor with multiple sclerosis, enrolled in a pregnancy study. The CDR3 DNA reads TGCGCCAGCAGCTCCGCGGGGTCTCGCGACGAGCAGTACTTC. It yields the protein CASSSAGSRDEQYF.